The entry that follows covers one T cell receptor beta chain sequence. The antigen is undetermined. Sequencing was performed with immunoSEQ multiplex PCR; in TCRdb, only in-frame clones are kept and a portion is missing. The sample has hundreds of thousands of clones; 90% to 95% are singletons. Trimming took 2 bases from V and 6 from J, leaving 10 bases between them. Germline V lookup: CDR1 SGHNT, CDR2 YYREEE (reference sequence). This CDR3 spans 13 amino acids. The data belong to a study of T cell responses to AZD1222 COVID-19 vaccine. Notes on the study in general: Spike-specific TCR breadth and depth rose after two AZD1222 doses. Epitopes outside B.1.351 and B.1.1.7 mutated regions reportedly drew nearly half of spike TCRs.

The source material was peripheral blood, sampled 28 days after the second AZD1222 dose. The J gene is TRBJ2-3, the V gene TRBV5-4; D not resolved. This receptor was taken from an adult who received the AZD1222 COVID-19 vaccine. Here the CDR3 reads CASSFYHGDTQYF. CDR3 DNA: TGTGCCAGCAGCTTTTACCATGGGGATACGCAGTATTTT. Using reference TRBV5-4 and TRBJ2-3 for the parts outside the CDR3, the full variable domain is ETGVTQSPTHLIKTRGQQVTLRCSSQSGHNTVSWYQQALGQGPQFIFQYYREEENGRGNFPPRFSGLQFPNYSSELNVNALELDDSALYLCASSFYHGDTQYFGPGTRLTVL.